The 5 T cell receptor beta chains below were found in one sample sequenced in a study of T-cell memory formation after mild COVID-19. TCRdb reprocessed the 5' RACE reads via MiXCR and lists one record per CDR3 protein. This sample has about 440,000 distinct CDR3 sequences, with 20% found just once. The sequenced material came from PBMCs or a T cell subset sorted from them (not recorded which). These receptor sequences come from an adult woman who had mild COVID-19 (a few samples of this study predate the infection). Cell type and time point are not known.

The chain links TRBV4-1 to TRBJ1-1; tentative D call: TRBD1 (6 bases). CDR3 length equals 12 residues. In germline, CDR1 is MGHRA, CDR2 YSYEKL. Between the trimmed V and J ends, which lost 0 bases and 10 bases, there was a span of 9 bases. CDR3 region: CASSQEGGAAFF. The CDR3 DNA follows: TGCGCCAGCAGCCAAGAAGGGGGGGCAGCTTTCTTT.

This clonotype showed up just a few times. The chain joins TRBV5-1 to TRBJ2-7; 7 nucleotides agree with TRBD1. Trimming cost V 3 bases and J 3 bases; bases outside gene matches: 9. The CDR3 contains 15 residues. CDR1 and CDR2 from the germline V gene are SGHRS and YFSETQ. The CDR3 DNA sequence: TGCGCCAGCAGCTCGACAGGGCGTACTCTCTACGAGCAGTACTTC. This codes for CASSSTGRTLYEQYF.

This clonotype was counted between two and nine times. The rearrangement links TRBV11-3 to TRBJ2-3; 7 bases fit TRBD1. V gave up 5 bases and J gave up 2 bases; unmatched junction bases: 4. Germline V gene sequence: CDR1 SGHNT, CDR2 YENEEA. The CDR3 length is 14 residues. Written as DNA, the CDR3 is TGTGCCAGCAGCCGACAGGGCGTCACAGATACGCAGTATTTT. This encodes CASSRQGVTDTQYF.

The V call is TRBV4-1, the J call TRBJ2-6, with D possibly being TRBD2 (6 bases). The CDR3 totals 17 residues. Looked up from germline, CDR1 is MGHRA and CDR2 is YSYEKL. V shed 2 bases and J shed 2 bases, with 13 bases lying between them. CDR3 loop: CASSQYWEAAGANVLTF. The CDR3, as DNA: TGCGCCAGCAGCCAATATTGGGAGGCTGCTGGGGCCAACGTCCTGACTTTC.

The chain couples TRBV7-9 to TRBJ1-5, with 7 bases aligning to TRBD1. CDR1 is SEHNR and CDR2 is FQNEAQ in the germline V gene (reference sequence). The CDR3 loop spans 15 amino acids. The V segment lost 5 bases and the J segment 4 bases; nucleotides outside the gene matches: 8. CDR3 in DNA: TGTGCCAGCAGCCCGACCGGGACAGTTAATCAGCCCCAGCATTTT. It codes for CASSPTGTVNQPQHF.